Shown below are 26 T cell receptor beta chains from a single sample sequenced in a study of early T cells in non-severe SARS-CoV-2 infection. TCRdb ran MiXCR on the 5' RACE reads and lists one entry per CDR3 protein. Among approximately 71,000 distinct CDR3 sequences, about an eighth were seen once, and the ten largest hold 2.7%. The material was whole blood, obtained at baseline. The receptors come from an adult who was a healthcare worker with PCR-confirmed SARS-CoV-2 infection or an uninfected control (not recorded which).

This clonotype was seen at least ten times. This rearrangement joins TRBV20-1 to TRBJ1-2; D not resolved. CDR3 length equals 12 residues. With 1 base removed from V and 2 bases from J, the gap between germline ends came to 5 bases. The germline gives CDR1 DFQATT, CDR2 SNEGSKA (reference sequence). The CDR3 coding sequence is TGCAGTGCTAGAGTAGACAACTATGGCTACACCTTC. The encoded protein is CSARVDNYGYTF.

This clonotype was counted a few times. This rearrangement joins TRBV28 to TRBJ2-3; D uncertain. V lost 4 bases and J lost 2, with 13 bases in between. The CDR3 length is 15 residues. The germline CDR1 and CDR2 sequences are MDHEN and SYDVKM. CDR3 amino acids: CASSWVGRSTDTQYF. In DNA, the CDR3 is TGTGCCAGCAGTTGGGTTGGTCGGTCCACAGATACGCAGTATTTT.

V usage is TRBV10-2 and J usage is TRBJ2-2, with TRBD2 matching 9 bases. CDR1 WSHSY and CDR2 SAAADI come from the germline V gene. The junction had 9 bases not matched to a gene; V was cut back by 6 bases and J by 4 bases. This CDR3 region has 16 residues. The CDR3 DNA reads TGCGCCAGCAGCTCGCGAGCGGGGGGCCTCACCGGGGAGCTGTTTTTT. The encoded protein is CASSSRAGGLTGELFF.

In this sample, this clonotype turned up a few times. This sequence joins TRBV20-1 and TRBJ2-7; the D call may be TRBD1 or TRBD2 (5 bases each). V lost 3 bases to trimming and J lost 3 bases, with 18 bases between them. This CDR3 has 15 amino acids. Germline V gene sequence: CDR1 DFQATT, CDR2 SNEGSKA (reference sequence). Here the CDR3 DNA reads TGCAGTGCTAGCACGCCGGAGCGGACACTCTACGAGCAGTACTTC. The encoded protein is CSASTPERTLYEQYF.

This chain connects TRBV7-6 to TRBJ1-1; D gene ambiguous. The CDR3 extends over 15 amino acids. Trimming took off 4 bases at V and 5 bases at J, with 17 bases between the two ends. CDR1 is SGHVS and CDR2 is FNYEAQ in the germline V gene. The CDR3 sequence is CASSSGVGMWTEAFF. The CDR3 DNA sequence: TGTGCCAGCAGCTCAGGTGTGGGGATGTGGACTGAAGCTTTCTTT.

This clonotype was recorded at least ten times. The chain uses TRBV11-2 and TRBJ2-1, with 13 bases lining up with TRBD2. V dropped 5 bases and J dropped 9; count of bases not matched to a gene: 7. Germline assignment: CDR1 SGHAT and CDR2 FQNNGV. This CDR3 region has 15 residues. CDR3 residues: CASSPTSGGAPEQFF. CDR3 DNA sequence: TGTGCCAGCAGCCCAACTAGCGGGGGGGCTCCTGAGCAGTTCTTC.

The CDR3 reads CASRDSTDTQYF. CDR3 in DNA: TGTGCCAGCAGAGACAGCACAGATACGCAGTATTTT. The genes are TRBV28 and TRBJ2-3; D remains ambiguous. The germline CDR1 and CDR2 sequences are MDHEN and SYDVKM. This CDR3 comprises 12 residues. V dropped 6 bases and J dropped 0 bases, with 4 bases sitting between them.

The sample holds a few counts of this clonotype. The chain links TRBV11-1 to TRBJ1-1; maybe TRBD1 (5 bases). V lost 4 bases and J 0 bases, leaving 12 bases between the germline ends. Germline loops: CDR1 SGHAT, CDR2 FQDESV (reference sequence). The CDR3 runs 15 residues. CDR3 amino acids: CASSYGRAMNTEAFF. The CDR3 nucleotides read TGTGCCAGCAGCTATGGCAGGGCCATGAACACTGAAGCTTTCTTT.

CDR3 in DNA: TGTGCCAGCAGCTTAGTCCAGGGGGGCGCGGAGACCCAGTACTTC. This gives the protein CASSLVQGGAETQYF. The rearrangement joins TRBV11-2 to TRBJ2-5; D is perhaps TRBD1 (7 bases). Germline CDR1 is SGHAT and CDR2 is FQNNGV. The V end was cut by 1 base, the J end by 5 bases, with 14 bases between. The CDR3 covers 15 residues.

This clonotype was seen a handful of times. The rearrangement joins TRBV6-5 to TRBJ2-3, with D uncertain. From germline, CDR1 is MNHEY and CDR2 SVGAGI. This CDR3 spans 16 amino acids. V was trimmed by 4 bases and J by 2 bases, leaving 16 bases between them. The CDR3 region has the DNA TGTGCCAGCAGTTCCAGAGAGTCACGACTCACAGATACGCAGTATTTT. This gives the protein CASSSRESRLTDTQYF.

In this sample, this clonotype turned up many times. The J gene is TRBJ2-7, the V gene TRBV12-3 or TRBV12-4; 7 bases align to TRBD1. J lost 3 bases, V lost 6 bases, and 8 bases had no gene match. The CDR3 covers 14 residues. In DNA, the CDR3 is TGTGCCAGCAGCGGACAGGCAAATCACTACGAGCAGTACTTC. Translation: CASSGQANHYEQYF.

This clonotype was detected only a few times. The chain couples TRBV2 to TRBJ2-5; D may match TRBD1 or TRBD2 (5 bases each). The CDR3 contains 13 residues. Germline-derived CDR1 and CDR2 are SNHLY and FYNNEI. Trimming took off 4 bases at V and 5 bases at J, with 11 bases between the two ends. CDR3: CASSVVWGETQYF. In DNA form, the CDR3 reads TGTGCCAGCAGTGTAGTCTGGGGGGAGACCCAGTACTTC.

This chain connects TRBV3-1 to TRBJ2-7; D remains unclear. V lost 0 bases to trimming and J lost 6 bases, with 3 bases between them. Germline CDR1 and CDR2: LGHDT and YNNKEL (reference sequence). This CDR3 has 11 amino acids. CDR3 sequence: CASSQEREQYF. The CDR3 DNA sequence: TGTGCCAGCAGCCAAGAGCGCGAGCAGTACTTC.

This chain joins TRBV11-2 and TRBJ1-2, with D uncertain. Germline-derived CDR1 and CDR2 are SGHAT and FQNNGV. Trimming stripped 2 bases from V and 3 bases from J, with 10 bases between. The CDR3 loop spans 14 amino acids. In DNA form, the CDR3 reads TGTGCCAGCAGCTTATCTTCGACGTACTATGGCTACACCTTC. This codes for CASSLSSTYYGYTF.

The chain links TRBV5-4 to TRBJ2-7, with 7 bases matching TRBD1. The CDR3 extends over 14 amino acids. The V gene's germline CDR1 is SGHNT and CDR2 YYREEE (reference sequence). Losses at the gene ends were 5 bases for V and 2 bases for J; bases not matched to a gene: 7. CDR3: CASSWRQGPYEQYF. The DNA for the CDR3 is TGTGCCAGCAGTTGGAGACAGGGCCCCTACGAGCAGTACTTC.

The V gene is TRBV29-1, the J gene TRBJ1-1; no firm D call. Germline loops: CDR1 SQVTM, CDR2 ANQGSEA. The CDR3 is made up of 12 amino acids. The germline V and J ends were trimmed by 4 bases and 4 bases, with 10 bases remaining between them. The CDR3 loop is CSVVFPPTEAFF. The CDR3 DNA reads as TGCAGCGTTGTGTTCCCGCCCACTGAAGCTTTCTTT. Using reference TRBV29-1 and TRBJ1-1 for the parts outside the CDR3, the full variable domain is SAVISQKPSRDICQRGTSLTIQCQVDSQVTMMFWYRQQPGQSLTLIATANQGSEATYESGFVIDKFPISRPNLTFSTLTVSNMSPEDSSIYLCSVVFPPTEAFFGQGTRLTVV.

A few counts support this clonotype. The chain recombines TRBV19 with TRBJ1-6, with D hard to call. There are 16 residues in the CDR3. Trimming took off 0 bases at V and 7 bases at J, with 13 bases between the two ends. Germline V lookup: CDR1 LNHDA, CDR2 SQIVND (reference sequence). In DNA form, the CDR3 reads TGTGCCAGTAGTATAGATGGTCACGGCAGGAATTCACCCCTCCACTTT. Encoded protein: CASSIDGHGRNSPLHF.

The chain uses TRBV7-2 and TRBJ1-3, with D hard to call. The V gene's germline CDR1 is SGHTA and CDR2 FQGNSA. Trimming removed 2 bases at V and 4 bases at J, with 3 bases between. CDR3 size: 12 residues. The CDR3 protein is CASSLQGNTIYF. CDR3 in DNA: TGTGCCAGCAGCTTACAGGGAAACACCATATATTTT.

This chain uses TRBV4-1 with TRBJ2-3; 7 bases map to TRBD2. The J segment lost 2 bases and the V segment lost 1 base, leaving 12 bases of the junction unmatched. CDR3 length: 18 amino acids. The V gene's germline CDR1 is MGHRA and CDR2 YSYEKL. The CDR3 DNA sequence: TGCGCCAGCAGCCAAGTGGGAGAGCGGGGTCCAGACACAGATACGCAGTATTTT. Translated: CASSQVGERGPDTDTQYF.

This clonotype has a count of ten or more. The chain employs TRBV3-1 and TRBJ1-5, with D maybe TRBD1 (6 bases). V lost 4 bases, J lost 0 bases, and 13 bases lay in between. In germline, CDR1 is LGHDT, CDR2 YNNKEL (reference sequence). The length of the CDR3 is 16 residues. The DNA for the CDR3 is TGTGCCAGCAGCCTTGGACAGCCCTATAGCAATCAGCCCCAGCATTTT. Amino acid sequence: CASSLGQPYSNQPQHF.

This clonotype has a handful of counts. CDR3 DNA: TGTGCCATCAGTGCAAATCCCACAGGGGGCGGCGAGTTCTTC. It yields the protein CAISANPTGGGEFF. V and J are TRBV10-3 and TRBJ2-1; 9 nucleotides align to TRBD1. Unmatched junction bases numbered 12, after V lost 4 bases and J lost 14 bases. The CDR3 runs 14 residues. The germline CDR1 and CDR2 sequences are ENHRY and SYGVKD.

The chain recombines TRBV27 with TRBJ2-5; possible D gene TRBD2, 5 bases. The length of the CDR3 is 13 residues. Germline V gene data show CDR1 as MNHEY and CDR2 as SMNVEV (reference sequence). Trimming shortened V by 6 bases and J by 5 bases, and 13 bases separated the two germline ends. The CDR3: CASSKLPGETQYF. The DNA for the CDR3 is TGTGCCAGCAGCAAACTTCCGGGGGAGACCCAGTACTTC.

The chain employs TRBV6-2 or TRBV6-3 and TRBJ2-2; no reliable D call. Trimming removed 7 bases at V and 5 bases at J, with 11 bases between. Germline V CDR1 and CDR2: MNHEY, SVGEGT. There are 13 residues in the CDR3. The CDR3 protein is CASTNGRTGELFF. The CDR3 DNA is TGTGCCAGCACCAACGGGCGTACCGGGGAGCTGTTTTTT.

Ten or more counts support this clonotype. The rearrangement joins TRBV20-1 to TRBJ1-5; 7 bases align to TRBD1. Per the germline V gene, CDR1 is DFQATT and CDR2 is SNEGSKA (reference sequence). The CDR3 loop spans 17 amino acids. Trimming took 1 base from V and 6 from J; bases not matched to a gene: 15. The CDR3, as DNA: TGCAGTGCTAGAGTTTTTGGAAGGGGGCAGGATAGTCAGCCCCAGCATTTT. It translates to CSARVFGRGQDSQPQHF.

As to this clonotype: A much larger clone is a single base away; this may be a read error. The chain couples TRBV12-3 or TRBV12-4 to TRBJ1-1; D gene ambiguous. This CDR3 has 13 amino acids. CDR3 amino acids: CVSSLQVTEGAFF. CDR3 DNA sequence: TGTGTCAGCAGTTTGCAGGTCACCGAGGGAGCTTTCTTT.

This clonotype was seen ten or more times. The chain has TRBV7-9 and TRBJ1-4; D is unclear. This CDR3 region has 17 residues. CDR1 SEHNR and CDR2 FQNEAQ come from the germline V gene (reference sequence). Trimming removed 1 base at V and 0 bases at J, with 12 bases between. CDR3 nucleotide sequence: TGTGCCAGCAGCTTAGGCCTCCGGTCAGCAACTAATGAAAAACTGTTTTTT. Protein sequence: CASSLGLRSATNEKLFF.